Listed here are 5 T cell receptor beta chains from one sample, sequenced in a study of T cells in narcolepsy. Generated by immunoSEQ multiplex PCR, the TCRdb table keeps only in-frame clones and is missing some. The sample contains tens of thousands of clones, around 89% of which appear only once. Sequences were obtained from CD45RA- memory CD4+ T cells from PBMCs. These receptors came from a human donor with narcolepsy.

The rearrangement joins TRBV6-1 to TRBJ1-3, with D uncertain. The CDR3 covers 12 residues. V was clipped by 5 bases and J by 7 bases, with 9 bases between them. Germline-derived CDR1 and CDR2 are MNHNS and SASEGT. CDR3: CASSSTGNTIYF. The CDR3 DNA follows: TGTGCCAGCAGTTCCACGGGGAACACCATATATTTT.

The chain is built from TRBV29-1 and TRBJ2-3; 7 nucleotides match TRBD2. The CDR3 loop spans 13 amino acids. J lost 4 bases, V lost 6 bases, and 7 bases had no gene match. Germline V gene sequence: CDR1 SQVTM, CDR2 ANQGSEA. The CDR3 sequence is CSVAGVGPDTQYF. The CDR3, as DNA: TGCAGCGTCGCGGGGGTTGGTCCAGATACGCAGTATTTT.

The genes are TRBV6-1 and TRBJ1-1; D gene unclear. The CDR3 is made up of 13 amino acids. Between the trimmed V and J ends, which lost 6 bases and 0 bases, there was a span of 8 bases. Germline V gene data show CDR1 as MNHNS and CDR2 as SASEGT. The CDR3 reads CASRLSVNTEAFF. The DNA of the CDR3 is TGTGCCAGCAGGTTATCGGTGAACACTGAAGCTTTCTTT.

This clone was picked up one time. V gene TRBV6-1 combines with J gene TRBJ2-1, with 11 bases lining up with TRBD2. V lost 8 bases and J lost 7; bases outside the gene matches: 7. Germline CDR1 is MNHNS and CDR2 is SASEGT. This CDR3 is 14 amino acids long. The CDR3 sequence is CASRSSSGRNEQFF. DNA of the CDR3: TGTGCCAGCCGATCCTCTAGCGGGAGGAATGAGCAGTTCTTC.

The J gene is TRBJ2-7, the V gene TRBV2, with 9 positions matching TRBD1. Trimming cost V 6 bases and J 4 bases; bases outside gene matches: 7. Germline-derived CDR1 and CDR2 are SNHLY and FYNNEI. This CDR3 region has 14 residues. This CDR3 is CASRQGTGQYEQYF. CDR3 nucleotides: TGTGCCAGCAGGCAAGGGACAGGGCAATACGAGCAGTACTTC.